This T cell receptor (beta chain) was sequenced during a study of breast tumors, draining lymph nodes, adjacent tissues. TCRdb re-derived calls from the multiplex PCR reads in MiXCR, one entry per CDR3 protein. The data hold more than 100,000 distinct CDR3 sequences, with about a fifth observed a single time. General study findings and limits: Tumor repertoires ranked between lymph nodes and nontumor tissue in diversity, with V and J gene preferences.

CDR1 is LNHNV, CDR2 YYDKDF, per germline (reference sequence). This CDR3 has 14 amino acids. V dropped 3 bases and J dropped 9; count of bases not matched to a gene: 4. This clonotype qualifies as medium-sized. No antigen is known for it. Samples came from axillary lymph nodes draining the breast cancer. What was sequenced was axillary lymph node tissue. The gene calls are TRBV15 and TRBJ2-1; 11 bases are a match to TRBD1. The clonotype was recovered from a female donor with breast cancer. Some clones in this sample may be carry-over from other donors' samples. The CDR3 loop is CATSRGQGGREQFF. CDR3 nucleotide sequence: TGTGCCACCAGCAGGGGACAGGGGGGCCGTGAGCAGTTCTTC. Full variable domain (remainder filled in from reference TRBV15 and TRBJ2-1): DAMVIQNPRYQVTQFGKPVTLSCSQTLNHNVMYWYQQKSSQAPKLLFHYYDKDFNNEADTPDNFQSRRPNTSFCFLDIRSPGLGDTAMYLCATSRGQGGREQFFGPGTRLTVL.